A single sample is the source of the 24 T cell receptor beta chains below, sequenced in a study of yellow fever vaccine responses in identical twins. MiXCR, applied by TCRdb to the RT-PCR reads, yields one record per CDR3 protein. The sample carries approximately 9,500 distinct CDR3 sequences, less than 85% recorded once. This specimen consisted of T cells from blood (PBMCs), unsorted or a sorted subset (not recorded which), obtained before or after yellow fever vaccination (not recorded which). Source of these receptors: a woman under 30 who received the yellow fever vaccine.

The CDR3 region is CASRDRGQETQYF. CDR3 DNA: TGTGCCAGCAGGGACAGGGGCCAAGAGACCCAGTACTTC. The chain links TRBV5-4 to TRBJ2-5, with TRBD1 matching 9 bases. With V trimmed by 5 bases and J by 1 base, 0 bases remained unmatched. This CDR3 has 13 residues. Germline CDR1 reads SGHNT; CDR2 reads YYREEE (reference sequence).

J is TRBJ1-1 and V is TRBV3-1; perhaps TRBD1 as D (5 bases). Germline values: CDR1 LGHDT, CDR2 YNNKEL (reference sequence). CDR3 length: 15 residues. The V end lost 3 bases, the J end lost 7 bases, and 18 bases lay between the germline ends. CDR3 sequence (DNA): TGTGCCAGCAGCCATTGGATACAGGACGCGGTTGAAGCTTTCTTT. It yields the protein CASSHWIQDAVEAFF.

The chain uses TRBV10-3 and TRBJ2-7, with D perhaps TRBD2 (6 bases). The germline V gene has CDR1 ENHRY and CDR2 SYGVKD. The CDR3 is 13 residues long. Trimming shortened V by 4 bases and J by 3 bases, and 10 bases separated the two germline ends. CDR3 coding DNA: TGTGCCATCAGTGCCTCCGGGGGCTACGAGCAGTACTTC. Its protein is CAISASGGYEQYF.

This clonotype was seen only a few times. DNA for the CDR3: TGTGCCAGCAGTTTTAGGGAAAACACTGAAGCTTTCTTT. It translates to CASSFRENTEAFF. The chain carries TRBV27 and TRBJ1-1, with D hard to call. Germline values: CDR1 MNHEY, CDR2 SMNVEV (reference sequence). V gave up 3 bases and J gave up 2 bases, with 7 bases separating them. The CDR3 is 13 amino acids.

The chain joins TRBV12-2 to TRBJ2-7; the table's D gene call, TRBD1, was not cross checked with the DNA. TRBV12-2 is a listed pseudogene. The CDR3 consists of 16 residues. CDR3 sequence reads: CASRLESGTSPYEQYV. Written as DNA, the CDR3 is TGTGCAAGTCGCTTAGAATCCGGGACATCCCCCTACGAGCAGTACGTC.

The V call is TRBV12-3 or TRBV12-4, the J call TRBJ1-5; D unclear. Trimming removed 0 bases from V and 6 bases from J, with 6 bases in between. The length of the CDR3 is 13 residues. This chain's CDR3 is CASSLALGQPQHF. The CDR3 DNA reads as TGTGCCAGCAGTTTAGCGCTAGGTCAGCCCCAGCATTTT.

The chain carries TRBV11-2 and TRBJ1-4; D is uncertain. This CDR3 is 12 amino acids long. Per the germline V gene, CDR1 is SGHAT and CDR2 is FQNNGV. V gave up 4 bases and J gave up 8 bases, with 8 bases separating them. The CDR3 bases are TGTGCCAGCAGCTGGACCGACGAAAAACTGTTTTTT. Translated, it gives CASSWTDEKLFF.

This clonotype was seen a single time. The DNA for the CDR3 is TGTGCCAGCAGCCAAGCTGGTTGGGAGCAGTACTTC. Translation: CASSQAGWEQYF. The V gene is TRBV4-2, the J gene TRBJ2-7; D ambiguous. V was pared by 1 base and J by 7 bases, with 8 bases between. Per germline, CDR1 LGHNA and CDR2 YNFKEQ. The CDR3 totals 12 residues.

The chain carries TRBV7-9 and TRBJ2-1; TRBD2 agrees at 9 bases. V lost 6 bases to trimming and J lost 5 bases; unmatched junction nucleotides: 2. Germline V gene lookup returns CDR1 SEHNR and CDR2 FQNEAQ (reference sequence). CDR3 size: 13 residues. In DNA form, the CDR3 reads TGTGCCAGCAGTTCTAGCGGGAACAATGAGCAGTTCTTC. It encodes CASSSSGNNEQFF.

The rearrangement joins TRBV15 to TRBJ1-4; no reliable D call. Germline V CDR1 and CDR2: LNHNV, YYDKDF (reference sequence). The CDR3 runs to 17 residues. The V and J ends lost 4 bases and 2 bases respectively, with 17 bases between them. CDR3 DNA sequence: TGTGCCACCAGCACCAGAAGCGGTTGGGCCACTAATGAAAAACTGTTTTTT. This sequence encodes CATSTRSGWATNEKLFF. The full variable domain, in which reference TRBV15 and TRBJ1-4 provide the parts outside the CDR3, is DAMVIQNPRYQVTQFGKPVTLSCSQTLNHNVMYWYQQKSSQAPKLLFHYYDKDFNNEADTPDNFQSRRPNTSFCFLDIRSPGLGDTAMYLCATSTRSGWATNEKLFFGSGTQLSVL.

This clonotype showed up just once. The CDR3 reads CASSLGLSRENYGYTF. For the CDR3, the DNA is TGTGCCAGCAGCTTAGGGTTGTCCCGGGAAAACTATGGCTACACCTTC. The J gene is TRBJ1-2, the V gene TRBV11-3; no firm D call. This CDR3 comprises 16 residues. The V and J ends lost 1 base and 2 bases respectively, with 14 bases between them. The V gene's germline CDR1 is SGHNT and CDR2 YENEEA.

The chain recombines TRBV11-1 with TRBJ2-4, with a tentative D call TRBD2 (5 bases). With 5 bases removed from V and 7 bases from J, the gap between germline ends came to 18 bases. CDR1 is SGHAT and CDR2 is FQDESV in the germline V gene (reference sequence). This CDR3 is built from 15 residues. CDR3 nucleotide sequence: TGTGCCAGCAGCCCGGGGTTAGGTAGTTTGAACATTCAGTACTTC. As protein: CASSPGLGSLNIQYF.

This clonotype turned up a few times. CDR3 protein: CASSEIRREQYF. The CDR3 DNA sequence: TGTGCCAGCAGTGAGATCCGTCGCGAGCAGTACTTC. This sequence joins TRBV2 and TRBJ2-7; D gene ambiguous. Trimming removed 3 bases from V and 6 bases from J, with 9 bases in between. The CDR3 has 12 amino acids. Germline CDR1 and CDR2: SNHLY and FYNNEI.

In its sample, this clonotype was seen once. The chain links TRBV10-1 to TRBJ2-1; 8 bases are a match to TRBD2. The junction had 9 bases not matched to a gene; V was cut back by 4 bases and J by 4 bases. This CDR3 has 16 residues. Germline V gene sequence: CDR1 WNHNN, CDR2 SYGVQD (reference sequence). Written as DNA, the CDR3 is TGCGCCAGCAGTGCTTCAGCGGGAGTAACGTACAATGAGCAGTTCTTC. Protein sequence: CASSASAGVTYNEQFF.

This sequence joins TRBV7-6 and TRBJ2-1; D is undetermined. This CDR3 comprises 11 residues. Trimming removed 1 base at V and 10 bases at J, with 5 bases between. Germline V gene lookup returns CDR1 SGHVS and CDR2 FNYEAQ. CDR3 sequence: CASSLDSEQFF. CDR3 nucleotides: TGTGCCAGCAGCTTAGACAGCGAGCAGTTCTTC. Variable domain in full (rest from reference TRBV7-6 and TRBJ2-1): GAGVSQSPRYKVTKRGQDVALRCDPISGHVSLYWYRQALGQGPEFLTYFNYEAQQDKSGLPNDRFSAERPEGSISTLTIQRTEQRDSAMYRCASSLDSEQFFGPGTRLTVL.

The chain has TRBV4-1 and TRBJ2-1; a weak D match, TRBD2 (5 bases). The V gene lost 6 bases and the J gene lost 0 bases, with 12 bases spanning the gap. This CDR3 comprises 15 residues. The germline V gene encodes CDR1 MGHRA and CDR2 YSYEKL. CDR3 sequence reads: CASSPLGSSYNEQFF. CDR3 in DNA: TGCGCCAGCAGTCCTCTAGGGAGCTCCTACAATGAGCAGTTCTTC.

This clonotype came up once. The V and J genes are TRBV20-1 and TRBJ2-3; no firm D call. From germline, CDR1 is DFQATT and CDR2 SNEGSKA (reference sequence). The CDR3 spans 15 residues. V was shortened by 4 bases and J by 2 bases, with 16 bases between the two germline ends. This CDR3 reads CSATTLTPFTDTQYF. The DNA of the CDR3 is TGCAGTGCTACAACTCTTACCCCCTTCACAGATACGCAGTATTTT.

The rearrangement links TRBV2 to TRBJ1-3; 8 bases are a match to TRBD1. This CDR3 is built from 15 residues. Germline V gene lookup returns CDR1 SNHLY and CDR2 FYNNEI. Trimming took 4 bases from V and 2 from J; bases not matched to a gene: 4. CDR3 amino acids: CASSGQGPTGNTIYF. The CDR3 nucleotides read TGTGCCAGCAGTGGACAGGGGCCAACTGGAAACACCATATATTTT.

The rearrangement joins TRBV27 to TRBJ2-1; TRBD2 aligns across 9 bases. V lost 1 base, J lost 10 bases, and 8 bases stayed unmatched. CDR1 and CDR2 from the germline V gene are MNHEY and SMNVEV (reference sequence). The CDR3 covers 15 residues. The CDR3 DNA is TGTGCCAGCAGTTTATTGAGCGGGGGGTCTCGAGAGCAGTTCTTC. It translates to CASSLLSGGSREQFF.

The chain joins TRBV12-3 or TRBV12-4 to TRBJ2-1, with 10 bases lining up with TRBD1. The CDR3 runs to 15 residues. The V segment lost 4 bases and the J segment 9 bases; nucleotides outside the gene matches: 9. The CDR3 loop reads CASSSDRGFESEQFF. CDR3 bases: TGTGCCAGCAGTTCGGACAGGGGGTTCGAGAGTGAGCAGTTCTTC.

The genes are TRBV11-1 and TRBJ2-7; 7 positions agree with TRBD1. With 3 bases clipped from V and 1 base from J, the junction kept 3 bases outside the gene matches. Germline loops: CDR1 SGHAT, CDR2 FQDESV (reference sequence). The CDR3 is 14 amino acids. As DNA, the CDR3 is TGTGCCAGCAGCTTCCGGGACAGTTCCTACGAGCAGTACGTC. Amino acid sequence: CASSFRDSSYEQYV.

The chain employs TRBV12-3 or TRBV12-4 and TRBJ1-6; no reliable D call. The CDR3 is 15 residues long. With 3 bases removed from V and 3 bases from J, the gap between germline ends came to 9 bases. CDR3 bases: TGTGCCAGCAGTTTGGACGGCATCTATAATTCACCCCTCCACTTT. It yields the protein CASSLDGIYNSPLHF.

In regard to this clonotype: Mismatch with germline at one junction end may stem from a read error. V and J are TRBV5-5 and TRBJ1-6; D is ambiguous. In germline, CDR1 is SGHKS, CDR2 YYEKEE (reference sequence). CDR3 length: 11 amino acids. CDR3 protein: CASSQYSALHF. As DNA, the CDR3 is TGTGCCAGCAGCCAATATTCAGCCCTCCACTTT.

This clonotype has more than one count but fewer than ten. The chain links TRBV10-1 to TRBJ2-1; D not resolved. The CDR3 is 15 residues long. V lost 3 bases and J 6 bases, leaving 15 bases between the germline ends. Per the germline V gene, CDR1 is WNHNN and CDR2 is SYGVQD (reference sequence). The CDR3 reads CASSDSRSSSNEQFF. The CDR3 coding sequence is TGCGCCAGCAGTGATTCAAGATCATCTTCCAATGAGCAGTTCTTC.